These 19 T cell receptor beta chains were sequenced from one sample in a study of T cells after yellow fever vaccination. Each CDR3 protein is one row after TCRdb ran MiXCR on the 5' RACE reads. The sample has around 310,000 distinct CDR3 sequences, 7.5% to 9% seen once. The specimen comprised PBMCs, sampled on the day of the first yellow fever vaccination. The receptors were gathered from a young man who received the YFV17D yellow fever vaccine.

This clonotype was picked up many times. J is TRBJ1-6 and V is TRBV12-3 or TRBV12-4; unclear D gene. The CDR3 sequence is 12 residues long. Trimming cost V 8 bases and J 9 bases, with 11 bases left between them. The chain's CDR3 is CASGRNISPLHF. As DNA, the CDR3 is TGTGCCAGCGGACGGAACATTTCACCCCTCCACTTT.

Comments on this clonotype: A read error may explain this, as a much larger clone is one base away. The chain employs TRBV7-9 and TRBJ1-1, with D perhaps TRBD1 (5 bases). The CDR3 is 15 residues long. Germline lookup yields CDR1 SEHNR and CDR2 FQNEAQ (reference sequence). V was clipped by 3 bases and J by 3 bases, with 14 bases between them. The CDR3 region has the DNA TGTGCCAGCAGCTTTCCGGGACCGGGGGACACTGAAGCTTTCTTT. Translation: CASSFPGPGDTEAFF.

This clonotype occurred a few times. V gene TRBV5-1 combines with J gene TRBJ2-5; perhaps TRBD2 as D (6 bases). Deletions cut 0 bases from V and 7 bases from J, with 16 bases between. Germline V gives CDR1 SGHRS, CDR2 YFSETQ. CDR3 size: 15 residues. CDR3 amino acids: CASSLEGLKVGTQYF. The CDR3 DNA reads TGCGCCAGCAGCTTGGAGGGACTGAAGGTGGGGACCCAGTACTTC.

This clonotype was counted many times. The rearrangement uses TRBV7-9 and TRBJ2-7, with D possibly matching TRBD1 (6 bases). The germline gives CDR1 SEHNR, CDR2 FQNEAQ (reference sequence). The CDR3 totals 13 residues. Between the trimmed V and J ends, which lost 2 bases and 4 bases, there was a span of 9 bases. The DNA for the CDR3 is TGTGCCAGCAGCTTACCCACAGGGTACGAGCAGTACTTC. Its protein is CASSLPTGYEQYF. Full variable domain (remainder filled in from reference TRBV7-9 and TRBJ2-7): DTGVSQNPRHKITKRGQNVTFRCDPISEHNRLYWYRQTLGQGPEFLTYFQNEAQLEKSRLLSDRFSAERPKGSFSTLEIQRTEQGDSAMYLCASSLPTGYEQYFGPGTRLTVT.

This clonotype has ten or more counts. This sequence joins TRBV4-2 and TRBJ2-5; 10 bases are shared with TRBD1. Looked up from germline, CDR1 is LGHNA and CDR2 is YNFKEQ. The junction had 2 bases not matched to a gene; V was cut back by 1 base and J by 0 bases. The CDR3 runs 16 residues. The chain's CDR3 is CASSQGTGGDQETQYF. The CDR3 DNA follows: TGTGCCAGCAGCCAAGGGACAGGGGGTGACCAAGAGACCCAGTACTTC.

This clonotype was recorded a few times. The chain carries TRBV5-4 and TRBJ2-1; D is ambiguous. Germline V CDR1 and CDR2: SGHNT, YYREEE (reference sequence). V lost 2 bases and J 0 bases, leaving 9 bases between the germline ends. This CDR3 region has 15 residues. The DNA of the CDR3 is TGTGCCAGCAGCTTTGGTTCTATCTCCTACAATGAGCAGTTCTTC. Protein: CASSFGSISYNEQFF.

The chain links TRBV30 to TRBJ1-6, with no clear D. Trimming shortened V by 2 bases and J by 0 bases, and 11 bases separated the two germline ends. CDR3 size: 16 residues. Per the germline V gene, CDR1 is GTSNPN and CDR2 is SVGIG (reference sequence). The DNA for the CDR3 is TGTGCCTGGAGTCCGGAAACGAGCTCCTATAATTCACCCCTCCACTTT. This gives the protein CAWSPETSSYNSPLHF.

DNA for the CDR3: TGTGCCAGCAACTGGTTGGGGCGGGGGGCCTACGAGCAGTACTTC. Amino acid sequence: CASNWLGRGAYEQYF. This sequence joins TRBV12-3 or TRBV12-4 and TRBJ2-7; 8 bases match TRBD2. The CDR3 has 15 residues. The V gene end was trimmed by 7 bases and the J gene end by 2 bases; junction bases not matched to a gene: 10.

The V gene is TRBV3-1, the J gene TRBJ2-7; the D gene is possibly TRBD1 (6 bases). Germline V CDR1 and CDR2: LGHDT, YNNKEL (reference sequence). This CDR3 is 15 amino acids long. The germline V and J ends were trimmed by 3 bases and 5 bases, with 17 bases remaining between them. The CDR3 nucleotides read TGTGCCAGCAGCCAGATCGGTCAGGGGCCTAACGAGCAGTACTTC. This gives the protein CASSQIGQGPNEQYF.

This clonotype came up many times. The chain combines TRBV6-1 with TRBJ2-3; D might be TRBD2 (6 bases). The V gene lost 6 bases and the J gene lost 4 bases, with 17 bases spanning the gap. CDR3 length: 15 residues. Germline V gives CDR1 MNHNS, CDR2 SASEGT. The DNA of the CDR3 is TGTGCCAGCAGACTTAGCGGCACCGGCGCAGATACGCAGTATTTT. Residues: CASRLSGTGADTQYF.

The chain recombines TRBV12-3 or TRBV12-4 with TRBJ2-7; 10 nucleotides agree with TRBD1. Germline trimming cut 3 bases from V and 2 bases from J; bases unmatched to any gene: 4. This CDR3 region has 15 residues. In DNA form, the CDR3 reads TGTGCCAGCAGTTTCGACGACAGGGGGCCCTACGAGCAGTACTTC. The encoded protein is CASSFDDRGPYEQYF.

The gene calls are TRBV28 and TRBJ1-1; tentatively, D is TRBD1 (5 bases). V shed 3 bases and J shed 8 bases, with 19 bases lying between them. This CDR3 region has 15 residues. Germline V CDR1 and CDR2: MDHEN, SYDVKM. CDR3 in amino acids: CASSFAGTLGREAFF. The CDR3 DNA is TGTGCCAGCAGTTTCGCCGGGACGCTGGGTCGGGAAGCTTTCTTT. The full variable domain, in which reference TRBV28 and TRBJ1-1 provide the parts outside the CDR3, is DVKVTQSSRYLVKRTGEKVFLECVQDMDHENMFWYRQDPGLGLRLIYFSYDVKMKEKGDIPEGYSVSREKKERFSLILESASTNQTSMYLCASSFAGTLGREAFFGQGTRLTVV.

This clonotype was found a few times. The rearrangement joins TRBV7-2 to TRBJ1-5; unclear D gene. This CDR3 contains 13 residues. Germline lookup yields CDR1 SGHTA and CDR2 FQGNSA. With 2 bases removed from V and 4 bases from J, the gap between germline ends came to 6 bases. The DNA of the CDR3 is TGTGCCAGCAGCTTACCCCCAAATCAGCCCCAGCATTTT. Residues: CASSLPPNQPQHF. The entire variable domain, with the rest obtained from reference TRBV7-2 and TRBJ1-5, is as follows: GAGVSQSPSNKVTEKGKDVELRCDPISGHTALYWYRQSLGQGLEFLIYFQGNSAPDKSGLPSDRFSAERTGGSVSTLTIQRTQQEDSAVYLCASSLPPNQPQHFGDGTRLSIL.

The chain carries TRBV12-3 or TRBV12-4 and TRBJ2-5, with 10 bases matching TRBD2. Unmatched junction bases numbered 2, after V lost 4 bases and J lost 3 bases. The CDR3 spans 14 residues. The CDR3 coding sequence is TGTGCCAGCAGTTCTACTAGCGGGGAAGAGACCCAGTACTTC. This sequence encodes CASSSTSGEETQYF.

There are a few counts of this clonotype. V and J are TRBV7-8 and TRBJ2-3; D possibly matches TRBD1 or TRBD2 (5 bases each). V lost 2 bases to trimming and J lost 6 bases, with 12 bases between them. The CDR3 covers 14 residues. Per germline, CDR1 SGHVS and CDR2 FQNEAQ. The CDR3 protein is CASSLPGAMDTQYF. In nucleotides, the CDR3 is TGTGCCAGCAGCTTACCCGGGGCCATGGATACGCAGTATTTT.

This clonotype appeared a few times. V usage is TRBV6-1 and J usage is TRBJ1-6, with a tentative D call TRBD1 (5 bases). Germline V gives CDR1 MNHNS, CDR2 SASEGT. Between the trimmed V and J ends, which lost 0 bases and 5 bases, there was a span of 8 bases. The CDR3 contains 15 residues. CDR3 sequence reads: CASSEARGDNSPLHF. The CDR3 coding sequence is TGTGCCAGCAGTGAAGCGAGGGGTGATAATTCACCCCTCCACTTT.

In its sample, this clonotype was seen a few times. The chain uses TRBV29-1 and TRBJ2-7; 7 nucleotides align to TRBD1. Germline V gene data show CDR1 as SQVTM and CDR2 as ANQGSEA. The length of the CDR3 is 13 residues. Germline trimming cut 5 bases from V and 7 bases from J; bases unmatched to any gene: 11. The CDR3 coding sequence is TGCAGCGTTAATAGAGAGGGGGCGAGTGAGCAGTACGTC. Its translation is CSVNREGASEQYV.

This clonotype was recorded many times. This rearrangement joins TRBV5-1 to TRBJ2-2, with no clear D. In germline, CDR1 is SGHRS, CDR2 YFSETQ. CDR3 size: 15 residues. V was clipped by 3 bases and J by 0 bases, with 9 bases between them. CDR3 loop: CASSSGDSNTGELFF. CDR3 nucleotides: TGCGCCAGCAGCTCTGGTGATTCGAACACCGGGGAGCTGTTTTTT. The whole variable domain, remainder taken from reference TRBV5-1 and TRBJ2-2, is KAGVTQTPRYLIKTRGQQVTLSCSPISGHRSVSWYQQTPGQGLQFLFEYFSETQRNKGNFPGRFSGRQFSNSRSEMNVSTLELGDSALYLCASSSGDSNTGELFFGEGSRLTVL.

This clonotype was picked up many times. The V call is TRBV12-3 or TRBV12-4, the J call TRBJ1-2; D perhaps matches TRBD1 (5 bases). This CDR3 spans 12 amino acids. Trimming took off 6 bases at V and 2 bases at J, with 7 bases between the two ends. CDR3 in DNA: TGTGCCAGCAGGGGGACCAACTATGGCTACACCTTC. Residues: CASRGTNYGYTF.